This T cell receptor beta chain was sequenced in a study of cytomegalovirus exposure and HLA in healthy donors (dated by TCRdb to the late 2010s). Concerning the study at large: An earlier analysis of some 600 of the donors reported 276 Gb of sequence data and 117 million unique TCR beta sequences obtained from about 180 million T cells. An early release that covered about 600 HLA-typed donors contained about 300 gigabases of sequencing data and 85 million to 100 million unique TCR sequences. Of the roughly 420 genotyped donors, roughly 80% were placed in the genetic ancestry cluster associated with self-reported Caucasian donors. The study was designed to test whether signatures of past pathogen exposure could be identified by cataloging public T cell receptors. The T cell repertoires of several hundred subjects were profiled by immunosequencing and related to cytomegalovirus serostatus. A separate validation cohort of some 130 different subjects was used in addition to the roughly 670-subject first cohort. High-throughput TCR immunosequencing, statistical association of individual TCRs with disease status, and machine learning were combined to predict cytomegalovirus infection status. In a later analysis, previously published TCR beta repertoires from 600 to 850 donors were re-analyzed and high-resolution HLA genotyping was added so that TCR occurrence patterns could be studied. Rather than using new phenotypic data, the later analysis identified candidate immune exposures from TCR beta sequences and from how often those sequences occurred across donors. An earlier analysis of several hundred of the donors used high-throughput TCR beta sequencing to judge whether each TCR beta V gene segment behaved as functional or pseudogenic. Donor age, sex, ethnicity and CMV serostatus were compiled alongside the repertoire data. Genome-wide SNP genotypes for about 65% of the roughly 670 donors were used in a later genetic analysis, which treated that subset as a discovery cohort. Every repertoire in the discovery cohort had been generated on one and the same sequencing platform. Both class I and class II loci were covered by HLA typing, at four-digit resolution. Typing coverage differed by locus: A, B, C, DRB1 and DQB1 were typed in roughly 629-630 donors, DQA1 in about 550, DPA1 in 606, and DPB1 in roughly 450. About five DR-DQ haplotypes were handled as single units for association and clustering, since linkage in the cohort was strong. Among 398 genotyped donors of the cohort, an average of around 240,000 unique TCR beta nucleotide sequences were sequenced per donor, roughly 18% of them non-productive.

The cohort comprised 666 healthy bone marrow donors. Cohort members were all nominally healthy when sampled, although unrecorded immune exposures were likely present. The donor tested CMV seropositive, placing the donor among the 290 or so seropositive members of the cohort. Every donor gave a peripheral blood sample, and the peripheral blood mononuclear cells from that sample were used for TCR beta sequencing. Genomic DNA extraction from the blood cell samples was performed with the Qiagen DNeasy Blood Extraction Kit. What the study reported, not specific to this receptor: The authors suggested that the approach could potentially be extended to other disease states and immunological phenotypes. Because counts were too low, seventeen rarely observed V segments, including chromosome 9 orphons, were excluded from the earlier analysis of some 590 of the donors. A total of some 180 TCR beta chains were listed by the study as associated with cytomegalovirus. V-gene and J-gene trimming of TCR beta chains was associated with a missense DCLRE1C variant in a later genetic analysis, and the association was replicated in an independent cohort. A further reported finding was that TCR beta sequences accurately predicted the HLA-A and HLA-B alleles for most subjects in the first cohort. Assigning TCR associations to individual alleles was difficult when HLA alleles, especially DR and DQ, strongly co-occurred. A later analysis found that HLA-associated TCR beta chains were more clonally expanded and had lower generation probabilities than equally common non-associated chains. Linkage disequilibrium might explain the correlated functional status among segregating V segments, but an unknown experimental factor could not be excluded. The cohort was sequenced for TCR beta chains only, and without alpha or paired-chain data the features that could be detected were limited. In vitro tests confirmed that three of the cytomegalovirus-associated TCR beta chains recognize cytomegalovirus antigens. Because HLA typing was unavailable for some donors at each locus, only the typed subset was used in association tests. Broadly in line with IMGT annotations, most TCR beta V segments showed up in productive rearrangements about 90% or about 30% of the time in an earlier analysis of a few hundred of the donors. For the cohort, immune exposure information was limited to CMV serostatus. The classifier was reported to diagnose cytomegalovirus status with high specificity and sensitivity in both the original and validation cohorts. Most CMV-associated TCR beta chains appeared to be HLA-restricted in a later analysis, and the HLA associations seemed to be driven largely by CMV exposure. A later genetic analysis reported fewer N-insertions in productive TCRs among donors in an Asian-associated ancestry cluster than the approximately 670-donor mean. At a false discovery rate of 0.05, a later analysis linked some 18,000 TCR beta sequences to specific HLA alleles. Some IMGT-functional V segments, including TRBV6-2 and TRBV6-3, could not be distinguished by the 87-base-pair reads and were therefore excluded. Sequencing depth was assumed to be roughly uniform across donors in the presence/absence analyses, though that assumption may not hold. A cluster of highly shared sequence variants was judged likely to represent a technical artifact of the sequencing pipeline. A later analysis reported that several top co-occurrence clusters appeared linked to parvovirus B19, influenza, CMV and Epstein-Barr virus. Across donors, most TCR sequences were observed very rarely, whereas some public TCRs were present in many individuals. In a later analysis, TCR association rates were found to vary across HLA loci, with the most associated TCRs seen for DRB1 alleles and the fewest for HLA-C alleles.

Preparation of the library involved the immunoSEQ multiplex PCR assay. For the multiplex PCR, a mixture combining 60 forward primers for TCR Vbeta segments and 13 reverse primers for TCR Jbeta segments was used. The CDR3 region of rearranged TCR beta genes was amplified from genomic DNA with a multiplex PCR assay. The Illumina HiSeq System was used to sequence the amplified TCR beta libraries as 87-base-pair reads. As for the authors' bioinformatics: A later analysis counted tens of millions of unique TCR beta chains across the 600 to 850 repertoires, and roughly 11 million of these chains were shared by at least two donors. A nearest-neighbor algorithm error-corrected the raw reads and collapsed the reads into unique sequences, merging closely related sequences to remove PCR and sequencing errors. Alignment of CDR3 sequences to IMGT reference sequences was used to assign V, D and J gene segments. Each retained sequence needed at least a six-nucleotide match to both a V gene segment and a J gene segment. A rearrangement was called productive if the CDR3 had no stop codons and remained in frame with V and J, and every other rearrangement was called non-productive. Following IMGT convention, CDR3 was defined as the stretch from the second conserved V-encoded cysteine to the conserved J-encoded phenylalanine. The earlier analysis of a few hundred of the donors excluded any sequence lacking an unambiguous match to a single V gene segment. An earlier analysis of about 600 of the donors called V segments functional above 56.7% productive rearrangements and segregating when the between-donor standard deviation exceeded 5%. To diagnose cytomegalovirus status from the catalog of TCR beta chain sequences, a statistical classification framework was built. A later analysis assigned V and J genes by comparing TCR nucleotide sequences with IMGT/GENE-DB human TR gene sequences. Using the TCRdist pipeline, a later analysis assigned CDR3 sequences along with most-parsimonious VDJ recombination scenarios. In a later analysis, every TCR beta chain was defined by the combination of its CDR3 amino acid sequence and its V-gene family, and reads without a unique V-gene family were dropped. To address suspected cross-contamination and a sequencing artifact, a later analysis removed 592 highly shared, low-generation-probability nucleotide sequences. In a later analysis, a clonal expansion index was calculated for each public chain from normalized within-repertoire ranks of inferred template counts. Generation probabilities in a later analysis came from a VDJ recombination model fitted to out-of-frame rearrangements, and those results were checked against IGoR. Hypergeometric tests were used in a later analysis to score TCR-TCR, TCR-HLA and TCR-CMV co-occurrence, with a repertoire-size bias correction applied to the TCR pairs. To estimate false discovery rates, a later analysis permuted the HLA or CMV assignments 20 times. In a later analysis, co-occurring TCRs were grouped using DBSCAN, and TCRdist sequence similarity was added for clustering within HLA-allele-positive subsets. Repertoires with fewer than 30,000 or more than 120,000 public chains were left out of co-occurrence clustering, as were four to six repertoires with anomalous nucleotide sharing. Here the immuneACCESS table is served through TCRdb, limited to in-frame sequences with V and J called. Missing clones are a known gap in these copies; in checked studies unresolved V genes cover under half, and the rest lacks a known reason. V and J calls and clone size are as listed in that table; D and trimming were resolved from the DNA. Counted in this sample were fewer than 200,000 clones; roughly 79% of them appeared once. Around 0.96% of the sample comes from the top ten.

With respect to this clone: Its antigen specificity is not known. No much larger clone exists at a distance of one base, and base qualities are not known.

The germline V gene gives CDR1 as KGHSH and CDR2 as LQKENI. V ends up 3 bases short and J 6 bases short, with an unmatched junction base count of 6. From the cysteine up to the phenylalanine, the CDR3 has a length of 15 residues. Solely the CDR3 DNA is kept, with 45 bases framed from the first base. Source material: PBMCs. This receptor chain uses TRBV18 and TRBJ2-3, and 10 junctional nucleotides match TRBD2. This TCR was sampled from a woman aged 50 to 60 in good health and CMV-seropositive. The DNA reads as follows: TGTGCCAGCTCACCCAGCGGGGGGGCCTCGGATACGCAGTATTTT. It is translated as CASSPSGGASDTQYF.